This TCR beta chain stems from a study of stem cell transplantation in POMP-related autoinflammatory disease. On the study more broadly: The study hypothesized thymoproteasome defects skew the TRB repertoire via impaired CD8+ selection.

Study-wide points: In PRAID patients, the number of distinct TRB V-J gene pairings was restricted. Across all analyzed T-cell subsets, patients with PRAID tended toward reduced diversity and increased clonality.

In regard to this clone: Its antigen is as yet unknown.

Clones were sequenced by immunoSEQ multiplex PCR, and TCRdb holds only the in-frame ones, with some missing. The table has around 32,000 clones, 85% to 90% seen once. The clonotype was recovered from a human donor with POMP-related autoinflammation and immune dysregulation (PRAID). This specimen consisted of CD4+ T cells from PBMCs, obtained before stem cell transplantation.

CDR3 sequence reads: CASSFSLGNYGYTF. The CDR3 region has the DNA TGTGCCAGCAGCTTTAGTTTGGGTAACTATGGCTACACCTTC. V gene TRBV5-6 combines with J gene TRBJ1-2; D ambiguous. Trimming cost V 2 bases and J 1 base, with 9 bases left between them. Looked up from germline, CDR1 is SGHDT and CDR2 is YYEEEE. The CDR3 sequence is 14 residues long.